What follows are 32 T cell receptor beta chains derived from one specimen sequenced in a study of Graves' ophthalmopathy and Graves' hyperthyroidism. The TCR beta CDR3 regions underwent amplification from RNA transcripts. Amplification began with first-round RT-PCR using HTBI primers, then second-round multiplex PCR was performed. From the multiplex PCR reads, TCRdb called clonotypes with MiXCR, one entry per CDR3 protein. Among almost 750,000 distinct CDR3 sequences, 35% to 50% were seen once, and the ten largest hold about 40%. Sequencing used peripheral blood. Receptors were obtained from an adult man with Graves' ophthalmopathy.

As concerns this clonotype: Being one base from a much bigger clone, this may be a read error. The chain joins TRBV9 to TRBJ2-5; D may be TRBD2 (5 bases). CDR1 and CDR2 from the germline V gene are SGDLS and YYNGEE. The CDR3 totals 13 residues. The CDR3 bases are TGTGCCGGCAGCGTAGGACTGAGGGAGACCCAGTACTTC. Amino acid sequence: CAGSVGLRETQYF.

This clonotype was counted only a few times. The rearrangement uses TRBV7-9 and TRBJ2-6; TRBD1 might be the D (6 bases). The CDR3 runs to 17 residues. Germline V lookup: CDR1 SEHNR, CDR2 FQNEAQ (reference sequence). V lost 2 bases to trimming and J lost 4 bases, with 15 bases between them. In DNA form, the CDR3 reads TGTGCCAGCAGCTTATGGTCAGGGGCGCCCGGGGCCAACGTCCTGACTTTC. Amino acid sequence: CASSLWSGAPGANVLTF. The full variable domain, in which reference TRBV7-9 and TRBJ2-6 provide the parts outside the CDR3, is DTGVSQNPRHKITKRGQNVTFRCDPISEHNRLYWYRQTLGQGPEFLTYFQNEAQLEKSRLLSDRFSAERPKGSFSTLEIQRTEQGDSAMYLCASSLWSGAPGANVLTFGAGSRLTVL.

This clonotype appeared many times. The J gene is TRBJ2-7, the V gene TRBV10-3, with 10 bases matching TRBD1. Germline lookup yields CDR1 ENHRY and CDR2 SYGVKD. The CDR3 loop spans 13 amino acids. Trimming at V came to 10 bases and at J to 6 bases, leaving 9 bases not matched to a gene. Here the CDR3 reads CASAGTGAIEQYF. Here the CDR3 DNA reads TGTGCCAGCGCCGGGACAGGGGCTATCGAGCAGTACTTC.

With respect to this clonotype: This clone may be a read error of a much larger clone one base away. The chain joins TRBV7-9 to TRBJ1-4, with D uncertain. The germline V gene has CDR1 SEHNR and CDR2 FQNEAQ (reference sequence). CDR3 length: 13 amino acids. CDR3 sequence: CASSFSLNEELFF. The DNA of the CDR3 is TGTGCCAGCAGCTTCTCCCTTAATGAAGAACTGTTTTTT.

This clonotype was found many times. The chain couples TRBV7-9 to TRBJ2-5, with no clear D. Germline-derived CDR1 and CDR2 are SEHNR and FQNEAQ (reference sequence). V was shortened by 3 bases and J by 5 bases, with 1 base between the two germline ends. This CDR3 contains 10 residues. The CDR3 reads CASSLETQYF. The CDR3, as DNA: TGTGCCAGCAGCTTGGAGACCCAGTACTTC.

Turning to this clonotype: This CDR3 fails to terminate in the conserved phenylalanine or tryptophan, so it likely reflects a read error. The DNA is omitted, as the CDR3 cannot be located on it reliably, and the CDR3 follows TCRdb's listing. The chain recombines TRBV29-1 with TRBJ1-4; the table's D call, TRBD1, was not checked against the DNA. Germline CDR1 is SQVTM and CDR2 is ANQGSEA. Including both end residues, the CDR3 is 11 amino acids long. The CDR3 spells CSIEERGTGLL.

This clonotype has at least ten counts. V usage is TRBV7-6 and J usage is TRBJ2-7; D is unclear. The CDR3 covers 13 residues. Germline V gives CDR1 SGHVS, CDR2 FNYEAQ. Between the trimmed V and J ends, which lost 0 bases and 5 bases, there was a span of 8 bases. CDR3 in amino acids: CASSLAAGNEQYF. The CDR3 DNA sequence: TGTGCCAGCAGCTTAGCCGCTGGGAACGAGCAGTACTTC.

A remark on this clonotype: One junction end disagrees with the germline gene, perhaps due to a read error. This chain connects TRBV10-3 to TRBJ1-4, with D perhaps TRBD1 (5 bases). Germline CDR1 reads ENHRY; CDR2 reads SYGVKD. CDR3 size: 14 residues. CDR3 residues: CASSGSGFNEKLFF. In nucleotides, the CDR3 is TGTGCCAGCAGTGGGTCAGGGTTTAATGAAAAACTGTTTTTT.

This chain links TRBV29-1 with TRBJ1-5, with TRBD1 matching 10 bases. V shed 7 bases and J 7 bases; nucleotides not matched to a gene: 10. From germline, CDR1 is SQVTM and CDR2 ANQGSEA. The CDR3 extends over 14 amino acids. In DNA form, the CDR3 reads TGCAGCGCTATGGGACAGGGGTACGGACAGCCCCAGCATTTT. Its translation is CSAMGQGYGQPQHF.

This clonotype has at least ten counts. The rearrangement joins TRBV7-9 to TRBJ2-6; TRBD1 aligns across 8 bases. In germline, CDR1 is SEHNR, CDR2 FQNEAQ (reference sequence). The CDR3 runs 17 residues. V lost 4 bases, J lost 7 bases, and 12 bases stayed unmatched. The CDR3: CASSSGTGPSGANVLTF. The DNA of the CDR3 is TGTGCCAGCAGCTCAGGGACAGGACCTTCGGGAGCCAACGTCCTGACTTTC.

V gene TRBV29-1 combines with J gene TRBJ1-3; D is perhaps TRBD1 (6 bases). The germline V and J ends were trimmed by 4 bases and 7 bases, with 17 bases remaining between them. The CDR3 runs 14 residues. Looked up from germline, CDR1 is SQVTM and CDR2 is ANQGSEA. In DNA form, the CDR3 reads TGCAGCGTTGGCCGGGGGGTGAGGGGGAACACCATATATTTT. Its translation is CSVGRGVRGNTIYF. The variable domain in full, with the rest retrieved from reference TRBV29-1 and TRBJ1-3, is SAVISQKPSRDICQRGTSLTIQCQVDSQVTMMFWYRQQPGQSLTLIATANQGSEATYESGFVIDKFPISRPNLTFSTLTVSNMSPEDSSIYLCSVGRGVRGNTIYFGEGSWLTVV.

In this sample, this clonotype turned up a few times. The chain uses TRBV9 and TRBJ2-7; 10 positions agree with TRBD2. Trimming took 3 bases from V and 2 from J; bases not matched to a gene: 11. This CDR3 has 17 residues. Germline CDR1 is SGDLS and CDR2 is YYNGEE. CDR3 sequence reads: CASSAGAGGPDAYEQYF. CDR3 bases: TGTGCCAGCAGCGCTGGAGCGGGGGGGCCAGACGCCTACGAGCAGTACTTC. The entire variable domain, with the rest obtained from reference TRBV9 and TRBJ2-7, is as follows: DSGVTQTPKHLITATGQRVTLRCSPRSGDLSVYWYQQSLDQGLQFLIQYYNGEERAKGNILERFSAQQFPDLHSELNLSSLELGDSALYFCASSAGAGGPDAYEQYFGPGTRLTVT.

This clonotype was seen a handful of times. This chain connects TRBV5-5 to TRBJ2-7; 8 nucleotides line up with TRBD2. The CDR3 has 14 amino acids. V lost 3 bases to trimming and J lost 7 bases; unmatched junction nucleotides: 9. Germline V gene sequence: CDR1 SGHKS, CDR2 YYEKEE (reference sequence). The CDR3 loop reads CASSWGQREREQYF. In nucleotides, the CDR3 is TGTGCCAGCAGCTGGGGCCAGCGGGAGAGGGAGCAGTACTTC.

Turning to this clonotype: A much larger clone lies one base from this, so it may be a read error. The rearrangement links TRBV19 to TRBJ2-7; a possible D gene is TRBD2 (6 bases). CDR3 size: 15 residues. V lost 9 bases and J lost 6, with 24 bases in between. Per germline, CDR1 LNHDA and CDR2 SQIVND (reference sequence). CDR3 sequence reads: CASSLVRDVACEQYF. The CDR3 bases are TGTGCCAGCAGCTTAGTGCGGGACGTAGCCTGCGAGCAGTACTTC.

This rearrangement joins TRBV7-9 to TRBJ2-2, with D perhaps assigned TRBD1 or TRBD2 (5 bases each). V was shortened by 8 bases and J by 8 bases, with 18 bases between the two germline ends. The CDR3 spans 14 residues. CDR1 and CDR2 (germline): SEHNR, FQNEAQ (reference sequence). CDR3 nucleotides: TGTGCCAGCGGGGGTGGTGTGGGCGTGGGGGAGCTGTTTTTT. Its protein product is CASGGGVGVGELFF.

About this clonotype: The junction departs from the called germline gene at one end, perhaps through a read error. The chain joins TRBV24-1 to TRBJ1-5; D gene ambiguous. The CDR3 length is 14 residues. Per the germline V gene, CDR1 is KGHDR and CDR2 is SFDVKD. The CDR3 DNA is TGTGCCAGCAGTGATTCGCGAGGGAATCAGCCCCAGCATTTT. As protein: CASSDSRGNQPQHF.

The chain joins TRBV25-1 to TRBJ2-5; no clear D gene. CDR1 MGHDK and CDR2 SYGVNS come from the germline V gene. V shed 6 bases and J shed 0 bases, with 5 bases lying between them. CDR3 size: 12 residues. The CDR3 loop reads CASRNYQETQYF. Written as DNA, the CDR3 is TGTGCCAGCAGGAACTACCAAGAGACCCAGTACTTC.

This clonotype has ten or more counts. The rearrangement links TRBV5-1 to TRBJ1-1; TRBD1 aligns across 9 bases. Germline V gene sequence: CDR1 SGHRS, CDR2 YFSETQ. Trimming cost V 4 bases and J 3 bases; bases outside gene matches: 7. The CDR3 length is 15 residues. In DNA, the CDR3 is TGCGCCAGCAGCGGCCGGGACAGGGAGTACACTGAAGCTTTCTTT. This translates into CASSGRDREYTEAFF.

The chain employs TRBV11-2 and TRBJ2-6; 9 positions match TRBD1. Germline CDR1 is SGHAT and CDR2 is FQNNGV. The V gene end was trimmed by 0 bases and the J gene end by 2 bases; junction bases not matched to a gene: 5. The CDR3 runs 18 residues. The CDR3 region has the DNA TGTGCCAGCAGCTTAGAGCCGGGACAGGGCCCTGGGGCCAACGTCCTGACTTTC. Translating it yields CASSLEPGQGPGANVLTF.

This clonotype was found many times. The chain uses TRBV7-8 and TRBJ1-2; TRBD1 aligns across 7 bases. This CDR3 contains 15 residues. Per the germline V gene, CDR1 is SGHVS and CDR2 is FQNEAQ. The junction had 5 bases not matched to a gene; V was cut back by 2 bases and J by 2 bases. CDR3 nucleotide sequence: TGTGCCAGCAGCTTATCTGAGACAGGGAACTATGGCTACACCTTC. Its protein product is CASSLSETGNYGYTF.

Here the CDR3 reads CSARRQGLGPPLHF. CDR3 sequence (DNA): TGCAGTGCTCGGAGACAGGGACTGGGCCCACCCCTCCACTTT. The chain joins TRBV20-1 to TRBJ1-6; 7 positions agree with TRBD1. V was pared by 5 bases and J by 11 bases, with 12 bases of the junction left unmatched. From germline, CDR1 is DFQATT and CDR2 SNEGSKA (reference sequence). The CDR3 has 14 residues.

On this clonotype: Since a much larger clone is just one base distant, this may be a read error. The conserved phenylalanine or tryptophan is not found at the CDR3 terminus, so this likely reflects a read error. The V call is TRBV19, the J call TRBJ1-2; TRBD1 aligns across 7 bases. This CDR3 comprises 13 residues. V lost 8 bases, J lost 8 bases, and 11 bases stayed unmatched. The germline V gene encodes CDR1 LNHDA and CDR2 SQIVND (reference sequence). CDR3 sequence (DNA): TGTGCCAGTTGGGACAGACAAATGGGAGGCTACACCCTC. Encoded protein: CASWDRQMGGYTL.

This clonotype has more than one count but fewer than ten. The chain recombines TRBV5-1 with TRBJ2-2; D unclear. Germline values: CDR1 SGHRS, CDR2 YFSETQ. V was shortened by 0 bases and J by 6 bases, with 9 bases between the two germline ends. This CDR3 spans 14 amino acids. The chain's CDR3 is CASSLVTGPGELFF. CDR3 coding DNA: TGCGCCAGCAGCTTGGTTACGGGCCCCGGGGAGCTGTTTTTT.

The rearrangement uses TRBV10-3 and TRBJ1-5; D may be TRBD1 (5 bases). The V and J ends lost 10 bases and 8 bases respectively, with 15 bases between them. The CDR3 consists of 12 residues. Germline assignment: CDR1 ENHRY and CDR2 SYGVKD. The CDR3 loop is CATEDGAEPQHF. The CDR3 DNA is TGTGCCACGGAGGACGGGGCAGAGCCCCAGCATTTT.

This clonotype was counted ten times or more. The chain carries TRBV10-3 and TRBJ1-6; possibly TRBD1 for D (6 bases). The CDR3 sequence is 14 residues long. V lost 7 bases, J lost 8 bases, and 15 bases lay in between. Per germline, CDR1 ENHRY and CDR2 SYGVKD. The CDR3 here is CAINPGRGDSPLHF. DNA of the CDR3: TGTGCCATCAATCCTGGCAGGGGCGATTCACCCCTCCACTTT.

The table lists this clonotype with a few counts. This chain joins TRBV20-1 and TRBJ1-2; 9 nucleotides agree with TRBD1. CDR1 is DFQATT, CDR2 SNEGSKA, per germline (reference sequence). Trimming removed 3 bases from V and 6 bases from J; junction bases left unmatched: 11. The CDR3 has 15 amino acids. CDR3 nucleotide sequence: TGCAGTGCTAGCAACAGGGGGCTAAAGGTGGATGGCTACACCTTC. Its protein product is CSASNRGLKVDGYTF.

The chain employs TRBV7-9 and TRBJ1-2; 8 nucleotides agree with TRBD1. The CDR3 runs to 17 residues. Germline values: CDR1 SEHNR, CDR2 FQNEAQ (reference sequence). The V gene end was trimmed by 0 bases and the J gene end by 4 bases; junction bases not matched to a gene: 10. The CDR3 sequence: CASSLAVRPGGAYGYTF. CDR3 coding DNA: TGTGCCAGCAGCTTAGCGGTTAGGCCAGGGGGCGCCTATGGCTACACCTTC.

V and J are TRBV12-3 or TRBV12-4 and TRBJ1-2, with D possibly TRBD1 on 5 matching bases. The V end lost 3 bases, the J end lost 4 bases, and 9 bases lay between the germline ends. The CDR3 extends over 13 amino acids. The CDR3 loop is CASSLVGTYGYTF. Here the CDR3 DNA reads TGTGCCAGCAGTTTGGTGGGGACCTATGGCTACACCTTC.

The rearrangement uses TRBV15 and TRBJ1-1; no definite D call. CDR1 is LNHNV and CDR2 is YYDKDF in the germline V gene (reference sequence). CDR3 length: 14 amino acids. V lost 2 bases and J 1 base, leaving 8 bases between the germline ends. The CDR3 loop reads CATSRSEPNTEAFF. CDR3 nucleotides: TGTGCCACCAGCAGATCTGAGCCGAACACTGAAGCTTTCTTT.

This chain links TRBV4-3 with TRBJ2-7, with a possible D match to TRBD2 (6 bases). The V and J ends lost 1 base and 2 bases respectively, with 15 bases between them. Germline loops: CDR1 LGHNA, CDR2 YSLEER. The CDR3 contains 16 residues. CDR3 sequence (DNA): TGCGCCAGCAGCCAAGGACCCTCGGGAGAGCCCTACGAGCAGTACTTC. The encoded protein is CASSQGPSGEPYEQYF.

There are many counts of this clonotype. V and J are TRBV9 and TRBJ1-2; 10 bases are a match to TRBD1. Per the germline V gene, CDR1 is SGDLS and CDR2 is YYNGEE. Trimming cost V 0 bases and J 2 bases; bases outside gene matches: 1. The CDR3 contains 15 residues. The CDR3 DNA follows: TGTGCCAGCAGCGTAGAGGGACAGGGGAACTATGGCTACACCTTC. Its translation: CASSVEGQGNYGYTF.

The chain is built from TRBV29-1 and TRBJ1-4; D possibly corresponds to TRBD1 (5 bases). Germline-derived CDR1 and CDR2 are SQVTM and ANQGSEA. The CDR3 runs to 13 residues. V lost 8 bases to trimming and J lost 8 bases, with 18 bases between them. CDR3 amino acids: CSSRAGNREKLFF. The CDR3 coding sequence is TGCAGCTCACGCGCGGGGAACAGGGAAAAACTGTTTTTT.